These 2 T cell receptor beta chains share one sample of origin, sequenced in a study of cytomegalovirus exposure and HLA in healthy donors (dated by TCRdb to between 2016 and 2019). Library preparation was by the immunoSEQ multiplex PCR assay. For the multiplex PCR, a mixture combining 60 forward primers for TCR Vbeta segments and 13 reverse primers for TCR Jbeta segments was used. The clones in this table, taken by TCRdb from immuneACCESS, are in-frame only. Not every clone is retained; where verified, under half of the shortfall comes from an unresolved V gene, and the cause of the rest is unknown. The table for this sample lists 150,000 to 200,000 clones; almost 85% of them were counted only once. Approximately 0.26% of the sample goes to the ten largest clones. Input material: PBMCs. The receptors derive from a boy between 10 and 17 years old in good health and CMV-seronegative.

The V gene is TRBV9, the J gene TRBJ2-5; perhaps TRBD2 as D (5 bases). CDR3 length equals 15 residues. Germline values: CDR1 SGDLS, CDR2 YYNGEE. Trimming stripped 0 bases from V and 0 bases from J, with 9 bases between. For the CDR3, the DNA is TGTGCCAGCAGCGTAGGCGGGTCGTACCAAGAGACCCAGTACTTC. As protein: CASSVGGSYQETQYF.

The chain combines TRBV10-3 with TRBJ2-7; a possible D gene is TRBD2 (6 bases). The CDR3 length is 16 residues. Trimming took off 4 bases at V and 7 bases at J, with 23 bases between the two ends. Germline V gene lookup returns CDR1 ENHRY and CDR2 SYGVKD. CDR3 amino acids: CAISGGEIGGTGEQYF. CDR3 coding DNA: TGTGCCATCAGTGGGGGGGAGATTGGGGGGACGGGGGAGCAGTACTTC.